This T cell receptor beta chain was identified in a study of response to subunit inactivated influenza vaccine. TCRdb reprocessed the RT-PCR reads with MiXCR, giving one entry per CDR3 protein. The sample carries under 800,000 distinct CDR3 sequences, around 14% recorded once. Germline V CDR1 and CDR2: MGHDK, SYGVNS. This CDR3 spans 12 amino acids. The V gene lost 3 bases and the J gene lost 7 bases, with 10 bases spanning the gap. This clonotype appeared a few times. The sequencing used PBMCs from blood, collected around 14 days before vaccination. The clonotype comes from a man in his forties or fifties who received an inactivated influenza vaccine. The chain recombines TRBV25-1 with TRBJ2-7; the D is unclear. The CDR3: CASSDGPLEQYF. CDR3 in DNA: TGTGCCAGCAGTGACGGGCCGTTGGAGCAGTACTTC.